This T cell receptor (beta chain) was recovered during a study of blood T cell repertoires in COVID-19. At the level of the study: Some COVID-19 samples were acute and others convalescent; all came from the United States, Italy and Spain.

Germline V gives CDR1 MNHEY, CDR2 SVGAGI. The CDR3 loop spans 14 amino acids. Deletions cut 6 bases from V and 2 bases from J, with 14 bases between. In the source study's methods: Estimation of nucleated cell counts relied on the amplification of reference gene primers. The method was immunoSEQ multiplex PCR; TCRdb's version includes in-frame clones alone and lacks a portion of them. That table supplies the V and J calls and clone size; D and trimming were determined from the DNA. The repertoire holds 100,000 to 150,000 clones, about 91% seen once, with 10% in the top ten. The clonotype comes from a man aged 45 to 65 with acute or convalescent COVID-19. Sequencing was done on a sample of peripheral blood. The V gene is TRBV6-5, the J gene TRBJ2-7, with D possibly being TRBD2 (5 bases). DNA for the CDR3: TGTGCCAGCAGAACCGGAAGCGGCCCCTACGAGCAGTACTTC. Protein sequence: CASRTGSGPYEQYF.